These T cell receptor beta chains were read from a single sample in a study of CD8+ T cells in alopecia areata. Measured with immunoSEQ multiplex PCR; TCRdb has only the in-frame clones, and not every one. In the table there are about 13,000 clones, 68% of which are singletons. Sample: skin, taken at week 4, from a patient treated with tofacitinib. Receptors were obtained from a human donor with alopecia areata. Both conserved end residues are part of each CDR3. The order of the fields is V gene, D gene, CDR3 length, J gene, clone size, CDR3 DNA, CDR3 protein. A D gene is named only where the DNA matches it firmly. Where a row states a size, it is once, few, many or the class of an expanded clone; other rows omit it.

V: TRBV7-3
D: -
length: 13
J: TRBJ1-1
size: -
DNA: TGTGCCAGCAGCGCGAGCACCAACACTGAAGCTTTCTTT
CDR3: CASSASTNTEAFF

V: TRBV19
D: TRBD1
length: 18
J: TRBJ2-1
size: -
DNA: TGTGCCAGTTCGGTGGATCCCCGGAGACAGGGGCCCTACAATGAGCAGTTCTTC
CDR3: CASSVDPRRQGPYNEQFF

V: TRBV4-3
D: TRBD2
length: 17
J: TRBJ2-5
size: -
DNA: TGCGCCAGCAGCCAAGGGTTGTTGAGGACTAGCTCGGAGACCCAGTACTTC
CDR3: CASSQGLLRTSSETQYF

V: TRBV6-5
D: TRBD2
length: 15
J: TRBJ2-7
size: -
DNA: TGTGCCAGCAGTCTATCACTAGCGGGGTCCTACGAGCAGTACTTC
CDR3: CASSLSLAGSYEQYF

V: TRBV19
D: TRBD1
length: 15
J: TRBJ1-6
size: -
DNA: TGTGCCAGTAGTTCGAGACAGGGTGGGAATTCACCCCTCCACTTT
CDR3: CASSSRQGGNSPLHF

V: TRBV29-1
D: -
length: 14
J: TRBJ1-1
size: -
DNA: TGCAGCGTTGGCAGAGTAAAACGGGACACTGAAGCTTTCTTT
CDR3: CSVGRVKRDTEAFF

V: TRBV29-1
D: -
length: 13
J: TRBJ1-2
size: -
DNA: TGCAGCGTTGAAGATCCAAAGGGTCGTGGCTACACCTTC
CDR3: CSVEDPKGRGYTF

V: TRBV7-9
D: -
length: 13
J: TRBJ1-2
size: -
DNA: TGTGCCAGCAGCTTAGCAGCAAACTATGGCTACACCTTC
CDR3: CASSLAANYGYTF

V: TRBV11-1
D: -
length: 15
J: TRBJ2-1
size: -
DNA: TGTGCCAGCAGCTACCGTCAGACTAGTACATGGGAGCAGTTCTTC
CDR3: CASSYRQTSTWEQFF

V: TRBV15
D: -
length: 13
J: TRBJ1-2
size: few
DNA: TGTGCCACCAGCAGAGATGGGCAGGGGATCTACACCTTC
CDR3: CATSRDGQGIYTF

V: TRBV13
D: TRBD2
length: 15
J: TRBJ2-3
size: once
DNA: TGTGCCAGCAGCTTAGGACTAGCGGGGGTAGATACGCAGTATTTT
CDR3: CASSLGLAGVDTQYF

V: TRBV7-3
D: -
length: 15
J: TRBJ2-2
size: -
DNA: TGTGCCAGCAGCGCCCGGGACGGAAACACCGGGGAGCTGTTTTTT
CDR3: CASSARDGNTGELFF

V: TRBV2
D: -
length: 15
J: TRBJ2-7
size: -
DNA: TGTGCCAGCAGGAGGCCGGGATCTCCCGGCGACGAGCAGTACTTC
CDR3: CASRRPGSPGDEQYF

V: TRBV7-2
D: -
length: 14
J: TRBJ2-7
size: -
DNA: TGTGCCAGCAGCTCATATAGCCCTTCCTACGAGCAGTACTTC
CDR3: CASSSYSPSYEQYF

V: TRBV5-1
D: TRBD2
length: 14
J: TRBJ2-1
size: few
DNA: TGCGCCAGCAGCAGTAGCGGGGCATACAATGAGCAGTTCTTC
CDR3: CASSSSGAYNEQFF

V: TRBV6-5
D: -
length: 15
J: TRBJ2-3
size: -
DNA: TGTGCCAGCAGTTACGCCGGGGGAACTGCAGATACGCAGTATTTT
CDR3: CASSYAGGTADTQYF

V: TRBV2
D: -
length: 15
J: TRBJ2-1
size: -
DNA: TGTGCCAGCAGTGAACAAATACTCGCAAGCAGTGAGCAGTTCTTC
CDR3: CASSEQILASSEQFF

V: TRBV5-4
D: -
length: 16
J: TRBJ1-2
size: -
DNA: TGTGCCAGCAGCACGGGACGGACGCTTCACGACTATGGCTACACCTTC
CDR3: CASSTGRTLHDYGYTF

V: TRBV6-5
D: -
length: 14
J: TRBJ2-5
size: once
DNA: TGTGCCAGCAGTTACTACAGATACCAAGAGACCCAGTACTTC
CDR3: CASSYYRYQETQYF

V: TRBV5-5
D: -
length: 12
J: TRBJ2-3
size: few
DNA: TGTGCCAGCAGCTACTCCACAGATACGCAGTATTTT
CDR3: CASSYSTDTQYF

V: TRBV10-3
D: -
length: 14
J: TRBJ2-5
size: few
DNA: TGTGCCATCAGTGATCAACTAGATCAAGAGACCCAGTACTTC
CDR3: CAISDQLDQETQYF

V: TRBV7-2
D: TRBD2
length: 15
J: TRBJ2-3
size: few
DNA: TGTGCCAGCAGCTTTGCTAGCGGCAGCACAGATACGCAGTATTTT
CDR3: CASSFASGSTDTQYF

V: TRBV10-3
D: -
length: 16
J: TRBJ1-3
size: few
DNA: TGTGCCATCAGTGAGGGATTAGTTGACTCTGGAAACACCATATATTTT
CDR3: CAISEGLVDSGNTIYF

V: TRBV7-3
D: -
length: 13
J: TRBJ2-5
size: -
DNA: TGTGCCAGCAGCTTAATCCTGGGAGAGACCCAGTACTTC
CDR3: CASSLILGETQYF

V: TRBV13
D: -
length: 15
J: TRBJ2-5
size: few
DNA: TGTGCCAGCAGCTCCACGAGGGTTTTGGGAGAGACCCAGTACTTC
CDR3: CASSSTRVLGETQYF

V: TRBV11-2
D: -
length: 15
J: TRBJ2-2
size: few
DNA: TGTGCCAGCAGCTTAGCGAAAGGTCGCGACGGGGAGCTGTTTTTT
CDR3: CASSLAKGRDGELFF

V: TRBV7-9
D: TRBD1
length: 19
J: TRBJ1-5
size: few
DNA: TGTGCCAGCAGCTTAGGACCGGGACAGGTTACTCCCTGGGGTCAGCCCCAGCATTTT
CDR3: CASSLGPGQVTPWGQPQHF

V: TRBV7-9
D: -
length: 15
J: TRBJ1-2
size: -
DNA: TGTGCCAGCAGCTTAGGGGGCAGGGAGAACTATGGCTACACCTTC
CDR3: CASSLGGRENYGYTF

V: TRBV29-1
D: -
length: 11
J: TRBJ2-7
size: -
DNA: TGCAGCGCTTCCCTGGACTACGAGCAGTACTTC
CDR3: CSASLDYEQYF

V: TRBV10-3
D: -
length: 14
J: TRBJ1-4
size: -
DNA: TGTGCCATCAGACCGGACATGCCGGAGGAAAAACTGTTTTTT
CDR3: CAIRPDMPEEKLFF

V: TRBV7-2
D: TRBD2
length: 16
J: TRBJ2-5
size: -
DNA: TGTGCCAGCAGCCTCCGGACTAGCGGGGTCCAAGAGACCCAGTACTTC
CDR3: CASSLRTSGVQETQYF

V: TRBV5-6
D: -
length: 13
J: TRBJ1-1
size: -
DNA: TGTGCCAGCAGCTTGACAGGGAAAACTGAAGCTTTCTTT
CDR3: CASSLTGKTEAFF

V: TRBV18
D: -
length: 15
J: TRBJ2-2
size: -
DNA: TGTGCCAGCTCACCGAGGACACTGAACACCGGGGAGCTGTTTTTT
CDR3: CASSPRTLNTGELFF

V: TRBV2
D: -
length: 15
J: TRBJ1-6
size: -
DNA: TGTGCCAGCAGGGACTCTCAATTCCAGAATTCACCCCTCCACTTT
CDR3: CASRDSQFQNSPLHF

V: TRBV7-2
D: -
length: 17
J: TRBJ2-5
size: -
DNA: TGTGCCAGCAGCTCCGGGACGGATTTCTGGGCACAAGAGACCCAGTACTTC
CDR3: CASSSGTDFWAQETQYF

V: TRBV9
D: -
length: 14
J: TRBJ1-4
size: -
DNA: TGTGCCAGTGGGAGGGGTGGCACTAATGAAAAACTGTTTTTT
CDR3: CASGRGGTNEKLFF

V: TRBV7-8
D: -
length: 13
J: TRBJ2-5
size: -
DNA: TGTGCCAGCAGCTTAGTGTTGGGCGAGACCCAGTACTTC
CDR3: CASSLVLGETQYF

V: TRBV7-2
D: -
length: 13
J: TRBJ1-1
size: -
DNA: TGTGCCAGCAGCCAAGTAGGGGCCCTTGAAGCTTTCTTT
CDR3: CASSQVGALEAFF

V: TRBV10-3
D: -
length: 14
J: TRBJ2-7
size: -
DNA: TGTGCCATCAGTGAGTGGACAGCCTCCTACGAGCAGTACTTC
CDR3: CAISEWTASYEQYF

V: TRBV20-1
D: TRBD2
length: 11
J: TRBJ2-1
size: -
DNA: TGCAGTGCTAGAGATGGGGAGGGCCAGTTCTTC
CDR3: CSARDGEGQFF

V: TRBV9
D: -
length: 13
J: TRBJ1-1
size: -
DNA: TGTGCCAGCAGCGTTCATATGAACACTGAAGCTTTCTTT
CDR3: CASSVHMNTEAFF

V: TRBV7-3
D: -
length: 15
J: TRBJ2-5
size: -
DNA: TGTGCCAGCAGCTTAACTGGACATCCCCAAGAGACCCAGTACTTC
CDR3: CASSLTGHPQETQYF

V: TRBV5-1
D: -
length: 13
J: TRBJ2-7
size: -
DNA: TGCGCCAGCAGCTACGGGACCTCCTACGAGCAGTACTTC
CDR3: CASSYGTSYEQYF

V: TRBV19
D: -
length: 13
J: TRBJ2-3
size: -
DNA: TGTGCCAGTAGTAGCAGATCAGGGGAACCGCAGTATTTT
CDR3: CASSSRSGEPQYF

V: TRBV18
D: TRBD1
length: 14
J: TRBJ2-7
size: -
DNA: TGTGCCAGCTCACCCGGACAGGGTTCCTACGAGCAGTACTTC
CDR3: CASSPGQGSYEQYF

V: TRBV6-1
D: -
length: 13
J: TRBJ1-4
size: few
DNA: TGTGCCAGCAGTGGGCAGTTTAATGAAAAACTGTTTTTT
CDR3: CASSGQFNEKLFF

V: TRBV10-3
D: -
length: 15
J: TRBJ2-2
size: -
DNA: TGTGCCATCAGTATTGAGGAAGCGAACACCGGGGAGCTGTTTTTT
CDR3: CAISIEEANTGELFF

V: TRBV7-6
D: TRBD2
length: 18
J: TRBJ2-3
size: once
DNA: TGTGCCAGCAGTTCTCCGGGACTAGCGGGGGGAAGAACAGATACGCAGTATTTT
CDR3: CASSSPGLAGGRTDTQYF

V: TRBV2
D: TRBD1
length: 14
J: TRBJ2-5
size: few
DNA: TGTGCCAGCGAGAGGGACAGGGAGATCGAGACCCAGTACTTC
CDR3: CASERDREIETQYF

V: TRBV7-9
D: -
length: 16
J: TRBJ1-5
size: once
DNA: TGTGCCAGCAGCTTAGGGGCGGTGCGAGGCAATCAGCCCCAGCATTTT
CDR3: CASSLGAVRGNQPQHF

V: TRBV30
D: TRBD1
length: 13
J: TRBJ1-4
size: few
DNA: TGTGCCTGGACTACAGGGGGAAATGAAAAACTGTTTTTT
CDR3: CAWTTGGNEKLFF

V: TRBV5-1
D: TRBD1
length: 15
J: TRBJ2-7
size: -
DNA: TGCGCCAGCAGCTTACCGGGACAGGAGATCTACGAGCAGTACTTC
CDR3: CASSLPGQEIYEQYF

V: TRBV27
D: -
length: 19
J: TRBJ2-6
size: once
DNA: TGTGCCAGCAGGCGTAGGGGTGGGGGCGCCTACTCTGGGGCCAACGTCCTGACTTTC
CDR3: CASRRRGGGAYSGANVLTF